This T cell receptor (beta chain) was documented in a study of metastatic and nonmetastatic thyroid tumors (dated by TCRdb to 2019 to 2021). Turning to the overall study: Repertoires were compared across peripheral blood and tumor or nodule tissue samples from malignant and benign thyroid patients. Broad study findings and their caveats: In both blood and tumor samples, TCR beta diversity was reported to be significantly higher in malignant tumors than in benign nodules.

None of the patients had been given any treatment before thyroid surgery. Using T-cell receptor beta sequencing, the researchers looked back retrospectively at clinical samples from patients, gathered between about 2012 and 2018. The library was built by means of PCR. Sequencing was carried out with an Illumina HiSeq 4000. High-throughput sequencing was used to profile the CDR3 region of the TCR beta-chain in every patient. The study's own analysis went as follows. CDR3 differences across clinicopathological groups were used to build a classifier for discriminating distant-metastatic papillary thyroid cancer patients. The Shannon index was used to assess repertoire diversity, and the Morisita-Horn index was used to assess tumor-blood repertoire similarity. TCRdb applied fastp at Q25 and MiXCR to the public reads, then kept only in-frame beta chains. TCRdb, not the authors, supplied the V and J calls. Recorded for this sample are about 38,000 clones; 25% to 30% of them occurred a single time. The ten largest clonotypes hold 9.6% of the sample.

This clone has at least ten counts. This clone's antigen is unknown. Per-base quality was not reported, and no clone a single base away is much larger than it. The CDR3 runs 20 residues from the cysteine to the phenylalanine. Of all the DNA, just the CDR3 is kept, 60 bases in frame from base 1. Per the germline V gene, LGHNA is the CDR1 and YNFKEQ is the CDR2. Ends trimmed: V by 4 bases, J by 0 bases; bases unmatched to a gene: 15. The chain couples TRBV4-2 to TRBJ2-6; 7 nucleotides in the junction match TRBD1. Material for sequencing was blood. This clonotype was sampled from a female donor with papillary thyroid cancer or a benign thyroid nodule (not recorded which). Some clones in this sample may be carry-over from other donors' samples. The nucleotide sequence is given as TGTGCCAGCAGCCCCTTTAGGCCTAGGACAGGCCCCTCTGGGGCCAACGTCCTGACTTTC. Translated, it gives CASSPFRPRTGPSGANVLTF.